This is a list of T cell receptor beta chains from one sample in a study of blood T cell repertoires in COVID-19. Assay used: immunoSEQ multiplex PCR; TCRdb lists only in-frame clones, some missing. The sample has tens of thousands of clones, 70% to 90% seen once. The specimen sequenced was peripheral blood. These TCRs come from a man aged 35-49 years with acute or convalescent COVID-19. Each CDR3 is given with its conserved first and last residue. Each record gives: V gene, J gene, clone size, CDR3 protein. Size tells how often a clone was seen (once, few, many) or the class of an expanded clone, and some rows leave it out.

V: TRBV3-1/TRBV3-2; J: TRBJ2-3; size: NA; CDR3: CASSPTSRSDTQYF
V: TRBV28; J: TRBJ1-1; size: NA; CDR3: CASSLTSRGVLDTEAFF
V: TRBV24-1; J: TRBJ2-1; size: NA; CDR3: CATSGSGGPYNEQFF
V: TRBV6-5; J: TRBJ1-5; size: NA; CDR3: CASSSLQGQPQHF
V: TRBV5-1; J: TRBJ2-5; size: NA; CDR3: CASSFNPGGGGETQYF
V: TRBV6-5; J: TRBJ2-7; size: NA; CDR3: CASSSSPGQDEQYF
V: TRBV14; J: TRBJ2-4; size: NA; CDR3: CASSQLIRQDIQYF
V: TRBV6-1; J: TRBJ2-1; size: NA; CDR3: CASSELVFYNEQFF
V: TRBV2; J: TRBJ1-1; size: NA; CDR3: CASRVEGGGNTEAFF
V: TRBV7-8; J: TRBJ1-6; size: NA; CDR3: CASHGVANSPLHF
V: TRBV24-1; J: TRBJ1-1; size: NA; CDR3: CATSDSSPGNTEAFF
V: TRBV5-4; J: TRBJ2-4; size: NA; CDR3: CASSKPDRLAKNIQYF
V: TRBV18; J: TRBJ1-2; size: few; CDR3: CASSPGQGYTF
V: TRBV6-5; J: TRBJ1-5; size: NA; CDR3: CASWGPESYQPQHF
V: TRBV10-3; J: TRBJ1-6; size: NA; CDR3: CAISESPMTHTANSPLHF
V: TRBV2; J: TRBJ1-1; size: NA; CDR3: CASSGLQGRGNTEAFF
V: TRBV30; J: TRBJ2-3; size: NA; CDR3: CAWSDPLWTGEDTQYF
V: TRBV7-2; J: TRBJ1-5; size: NA; CDR3: CASSLAQGLNQPQHF